This entry lists 31 T cell receptor beta chains sequenced from one sample in a study of blood T cell repertoires in COVID-19. The table came from immunoSEQ multiplex PCR; TCRdb's copy has only in-frame clones and leaves some out. The repertoire holds 180,000 or so clones, with around 86% as singletons. Sequenced material: peripheral blood. Receptor source: a woman aged 25 to 39 with active or convalescent COVID-19.

The genes are TRBV6-5 and TRBJ2-2, with a weak D call TRBD2 (5 bases). Trimming took off 8 bases at V and 9 bases at J, with 22 bases between the two ends. The CDR3 is 15 residues long. Per the germline V gene, CDR1 is MNHEY and CDR2 is SVGAGI. The CDR3: CASCRGRSARRELFF. The DNA of the CDR3 is TGTGCCAGCTGCCGGGGAAGATCTGCCCGCCGGGAGCTGTTTTTT.

This clone was observed once. The V gene is TRBV29-1, the J gene TRBJ2-1; D may be TRBD2 (6 bases). V shed 3 bases and J shed 0 bases, with 15 bases lying between them. The CDR3 runs 16 residues. Germline V gene lookup returns CDR1 SQVTM and CDR2 ANQGSEA. CDR3 bases: TGCAGCGTTGATAGGGGAGACGGGAGCTCCTACAATGAGCAGTTCTTC. It encodes CSVDRGDGSSYNEQFF.

The rearrangement joins TRBV9 to TRBJ1-6; D gene ambiguous. Between the trimmed V and J ends, which lost 0 bases and 10 bases, there was a span of 8 bases. There are 13 residues in the CDR3. Germline CDR1 SGDLS, CDR2 YYNGEE. The DNA of the CDR3 is TGTGCCAGCAGCGTAGATCACAGCTCACCCCTCCACTTT. This codes for CASSVDHSSPLHF.

The rearrangement joins TRBV6-4 to TRBJ1-5; 11 bases are shared with TRBD1. Germline V gene sequence: CDR1 MRHNA, CDR2 SNTAGT. The CDR3 covers 16 residues. V was clipped by 5 bases and J by 2 bases; unmatched bases: 5. CDR3 DNA: TGTGCCAGCAGTCGGACAGGGGGCGCAGGCAATCAGCCCCAGCATTTT. Its translation is CASSRTGGAGNQPQHF.

This clone was counted between two and nine times. V gene TRBV6-5 combines with J gene TRBJ1-6, with 7 positions matching TRBD1. CDR1 is MNHEY, CDR2 SVGAGI, per germline. The CDR3 is made up of 15 amino acids. Trimming took 5 bases from V and 11 from J; bases not matched to a gene: 12. The CDR3 protein is CASSKSTGFVAPLHF. The DNA of the CDR3 is TGTGCCAGCAGTAAGTCGACAGGGTTTGTTGCACCCCTCCACTTT.

The gene calls are TRBV28 and TRBJ1-1; no reliable D call. The ends were cut back, 5 bases at V and 7 bases at J, with 11 bases in the middle. The length of the CDR3 is 12 residues. CDR1 MDHEN and CDR2 SYDVKM come from the germline V gene. The CDR3 sequence is CASSLLRLEAFF. The CDR3, as DNA: TGTGCCAGCAGTCTACTCCGACTTGAAGCTTTCTTT.

The chain combines TRBV2 with TRBJ1-1, with 8 bases aligning to TRBD1. This CDR3 is built from 14 residues. Germline CDR1 SNHLY, CDR2 FYNNEI. The V gene end was trimmed by 4 bases and the J gene end by 2 bases; junction bases not matched to a gene: 3. The chain's CDR3 is CASSGQGINTEAFF. CDR3 DNA: TGTGCCAGCAGTGGACAGGGGATTAACACTGAAGCTTTCTTT.

V gene TRBV5-1 combines with J gene TRBJ2-7; D not resolved. From germline, CDR1 is SGHRS and CDR2 YFSETQ. V was cut by 4 bases and J by 0 bases, with 17 bases left in between. The CDR3 runs 16 residues. The chain's CDR3 is CASSMDPKSSSYEQYF. CDR3 bases: TGCGCCAGCAGCATGGATCCCAAGTCGAGCTCCTACGAGCAGTACTTC.

V usage is TRBV10-3 and J usage is TRBJ1-1; no clear D gene. Germline loops: CDR1 ENHRY, CDR2 SYGVKD. V lost 0 bases and J 4 bases, leaving 9 bases between the germline ends. The CDR3 has 14 amino acids. CDR3 coding DNA: TGTGCCATCAGTGAGTCCGGAGGGATCACTGAAGCTTTCTTT. Amino acid sequence: CAISESGGITEAFF.

The CDR3 bases are TGCGCCAGCAGTAAGACCGGGACAGGGGGCATGAGCAATCAGCCCCAGCATTTT. This codes for CASSKTGTGGMSNQPQHF. The chain carries TRBV4-1 and TRBJ1-5, with 12 bases identical to TRBD1. The V segment lost 6 bases and the J segment 1 base; nucleotides outside the gene matches: 10. CDR1 and CDR2 from the germline V gene are MGHRA and YSYEKL. This CDR3 has 18 amino acids.

This chain links TRBV3-1 (or the pseudogene TRBV3-2) with TRBJ2-2; D may be TRBD1 (6 bases). V shed 3 bases and J shed 0 bases, with 14 bases lying between them. The germline V gene has CDR1 LGHDT and CDR2 YNNKEL (reference sequence). The length of the CDR3 is 17 residues. CDR3 DNA: TGTGCCAGCAGCCAGCCATTCGGACAGACGAACACCGGGGAGCTGTTTTTT. Amino acids: CASSQPFGQTNTGELFF.

The chain joins TRBV9 to TRBJ2-1, with a tentative D call TRBD2 (7 bases). The CDR3 length is 16 residues. Germline V CDR1 and CDR2: SGDLS, YYNGEE. Trimming removed 0 bases from V and 3 bases from J, with 13 bases in between. The CDR3 is CASSVASRGGYNEQFF. CDR3 nucleotides: TGTGCCAGCAGCGTAGCTTCTAGGGGGGGCTACAATGAGCAGTTCTTC.

The J gene is TRBJ1-2, the V gene TRBV6-1; tentatively, D is TRBD1 (5 bases). Trimming shortened V by 2 bases and J by 1 base, and 11 bases separated the two germline ends. Germline CDR1 MNHNS, CDR2 SASEGT. This CDR3 region has 15 residues. The CDR3 here is CASSEIAGINYGYTF. In DNA form, the CDR3 reads TGTGCCAGCAGTGAAATAGCAGGGATTAACTATGGCTACACCTTC.

The chain carries TRBV5-5 and TRBJ2-7; no definite D call. Germline V gives CDR1 SGHKS, CDR2 YYEKEE (reference sequence). The germline V and J ends were trimmed by 0 bases and 2 bases, with 9 bases remaining between them. This CDR3 spans 14 amino acids. CDR3 protein: CASSLESQAYEQYF. DNA for the CDR3: TGTGCCAGCAGCTTGGAGAGTCAGGCCTACGAGCAGTACTTC.

The rearrangement uses TRBV9 and TRBJ2-4; the match to TRBD2 covers 7 bases. Looked up from germline, CDR1 is SGDLS and CDR2 is YYNGEE. V lost 4 bases and J lost 0; bases outside the gene matches: 7. The CDR3 has 16 amino acids. The CDR3 region has the DNA TGTGCCAGCAGCCCTCGACTAGCACTAGCCAAAAACATTCAGTACTTC. It is translated as CASSPRLALAKNIQYF. Together with reference TRBV9 and TRBJ2-4, the CDR3 gives the full variable domain: DSGVTQTPKHLITATGQRVTLRCSPRSGDLSVYWYQQSLDQGLQFLIQYYNGEERAKGNILERFSAQQFPDLHSELNLSSLELGDSALYFCASSPRLALAKNIQYFGAGTRLSVL.

The chain recombines TRBV10-2 with TRBJ2-7, with D possibly being TRBD2 (5 bases). The V gene lost 6 bases and the J gene lost 2 bases, with 14 bases spanning the gap. The CDR3 consists of 14 residues. In germline, CDR1 is WSHSY, CDR2 SAAADI. The CDR3 is CASRGDSAPYEQYF. The CDR3, as DNA: TGCGCCAGCAGGGGAGACTCGGCCCCCTACGAGCAGTACTTC.

CDR3 DNA sequence: TGTGCCAGCAGTTCCACCGAGCTTTTTAATTCACCCCTCCACTTT. Translated: CASSSTELFNSPLHF. The chain combines TRBV6-5 with TRBJ1-6; no firm D call. Trimming cost V 4 bases and J 6 bases, with 13 bases left between them. Germline-derived CDR1 and CDR2 are MNHEY and SVGAGI. The CDR3 is 15 amino acids.

V usage is TRBV5-6 and J usage is TRBJ2-1, with 13 nucleotides matching TRBD2. The germline CDR1 and CDR2 sequences are SGHDT and YYEEEE. J lost 7 bases, V lost 4 bases, and 8 bases had no gene match. The CDR3 spans 16 residues. CDR3 in DNA: TGTGCCAGCAGCCAACCGGGACTAGCGGGGCAAAATGAGCAGTTCTTC. It yields the protein CASSQPGLAGQNEQFF. The entire variable domain, with the rest obtained from reference TRBV5-6 and TRBJ2-1, is as follows: DAGVTQSPTHLIKTRGQQVTLRCSPKSGHDTVSWYQQALGQGPQFIFQYYEEEERQRGNFPDRFSGHQFPNYSSELNVNALLLGDSALYLCASSQPGLAGQNEQFFGPGTRLTVL.

The CDR3 sequence is CASRTIGDTEAFF. For the CDR3, the DNA is TGTGCCAGCAGGACCATAGGGGACACTGAAGCTTTCTTT. This chain joins TRBV6-5 and TRBJ1-1; a possible D gene is TRBD1 (5 bases). The ends were cut back, 6 bases at V and 3 bases at J, with 11 bases in the middle. CDR3 length: 13 amino acids. Per germline, CDR1 MNHEY and CDR2 SVGAGI.

This chain joins TRBV29-1 and TRBJ1-5; D remains ambiguous. CDR1 SQVTM and CDR2 ANQGSEA come from the germline V gene. This CDR3 has 12 residues. V was shortened by 5 bases and J by 6 bases, with 11 bases between the two germline ends. In DNA form, the CDR3 reads TGCAGCGTTTCAGCGCGGGGTCAGCCCCAGCATTTT. Protein sequence: CSVSARGQPQHF.

This clone has just one count. The CDR3 sequence: CASGLRLAGVGETQYF. CDR3 coding DNA: TGTGCCAGCGGCCTGAGACTAGCGGGAGTAGGTGAGACCCAGTACTTC. V usage is TRBV28 and J usage is TRBJ2-5; the match to TRBD2 covers 12 bases. Germline loops: CDR1 MDHEN, CDR2 SYDVKM. Losses at the gene ends were 8 bases for V and 5 bases for J; bases not matched to a gene: 12. The length of the CDR3 is 16 residues.

The chain links TRBV3-1 (or the pseudogene TRBV3-2) to TRBJ1-6, with TRBD1 as a possible D gene (5 bases). Trimming shortened V by 6 bases and J by 9 bases, and 18 bases separated the two germline ends. The CDR3 consists of 15 residues. CDR1 LGHDT and CDR2 YNNKEL come from the germline V gene (reference sequence). The CDR3 coding sequence is TGTGCCAGCAGTCCTCGAGGGACTGCCGGTTCACCCCTCCACTTT. Translation gives CASSPRGTAGSPLHF.

The rearrangement links TRBV11-2 to TRBJ2-1; TRBD2 agrees at 8 bases. V gave up 4 bases and J gave up 8 bases; unmatched junction bases: 10. The CDR3 extends over 15 amino acids. CDR1 SGHAT and CDR2 FQNNGV come from the germline V gene. The CDR3 loop reads CASSSLLAGSDEQFF. CDR3 DNA: TGTGCCAGCAGCTCTCTCCTAGCGGGCTCGGATGAGCAGTTCTTC.

J is TRBJ2-1 and V is TRBV14; 11 bases match TRBD2. After removal of 5 bases from V and 4 bases from J, the junction contained 4 bases not matched to a gene. The germline V gene has CDR1 SGHDN and CDR2 FVKESK. The CDR3 consists of 15 residues. The CDR3 loop is CASSRLAGLYNEQFF. In DNA form, the CDR3 reads TGTGCCAGCAGCAGACTAGCGGGGTTATACAATGAGCAGTTCTTC.

This chain uses TRBV6-6 with TRBJ2-7, with 9 bases fitting TRBD1. Losses at the gene ends were 6 bases for V and 5 bases for J; bases not matched to a gene: 5. This CDR3 comprises 13 residues. CDR1 and CDR2 from the germline V gene are MNHNY and SVGAGI (reference sequence). CDR3: CASRPGQGNEQYF. The CDR3 region has the DNA TGTGCCAGCAGACCTGGACAGGGGAACGAGCAGTACTTC.

The V call is TRBV7-9, the J call TRBJ1-2; D might be TRBD1 (5 bases). Germline-derived CDR1 and CDR2 are SEHNR and FQNEAQ (reference sequence). This CDR3 is built from 15 residues. Trimming stripped 5 bases from V and 4 bases from J, with 17 bases between. This CDR3 is CASSPSVTDFYGYTF. The CDR3 DNA reads TGTGCCAGCAGCCCCTCCGTGACAGACTTCTATGGCTACACCTTC.

This clone was recorded a few times. This chain connects TRBV19 to TRBJ1-1; no clear D gene. Trimming pared 3 bases from V and 1 base from J, leaving 6 bases between. Germline V gene sequence: CDR1 LNHDA, CDR2 SQIVND (reference sequence). The CDR3 length is 13 residues. The CDR3 DNA is TGTGCCAGTAGTATCGTCTGGAACACTGAAGCTTTCTTT. This codes for CASSIVWNTEAFF.

The gene calls are TRBV11-3 and TRBJ1-2, with no clear D. V dropped 8 bases and J dropped 1 base, with 11 bases sitting between them. CDR1 SGHNT and CDR2 YENEEA come from the germline V gene. The CDR3 covers 13 residues. Written as DNA, the CDR3 is TGTGCCAGCGGCCTAGACCTTAACTATGGCTACACCTTC. Translation: CASGLDLNYGYTF.

A single count supports this clone. The V and J genes are TRBV6-1 and TRBJ1-4; no clear D. Trimming removed 0 bases at V and 14 bases at J, with 16 bases between. Germline V gene lookup returns CDR1 MNHNS and CDR2 SASEGT. This CDR3 contains 14 residues. In DNA, the CDR3 is TGTGCCAGCAGTGAAGCGAATAGGAAGGAGCGGCTGTTTTTT. Protein product: CASSEANRKERLFF.

This sequence joins TRBV11-3 and TRBJ2-4, with D unresolved. V was clipped by 4 bases and J by 2 bases, with 15 bases between them. The CDR3 is made up of 16 amino acids. Per the germline V gene, CDR1 is SGHNT and CDR2 is YENEEA. The CDR3: CASSSPESRSKNIQYF. CDR3 DNA sequence: TGTGCCAGCAGCTCCCCGGAGTCTCGGTCCAAAAACATTCAGTACTTC.

This chain uses TRBV10-1 with TRBJ2-3; 10 nucleotides line up with TRBD2. Germline V gene sequence: CDR1 WNHNN, CDR2 SYGVQD (reference sequence). This CDR3 is built from 18 residues. V lost 0 bases and J lost 0; bases outside the gene matches: 6. The CDR3 loop is CASSESRTSGSSTDTQYF. The CDR3 DNA is TGCGCCAGCAGTGAGTCGAGGACTAGCGGATCTAGCACAGATACGCAGTATTTT.